This TCR beta chain was recorded in a study of T-cell reconstitution after alpha-beta-depleted transplantation in children. There are a few counts of this clonotype. What it recognizes is unknown. Study-wide results and limits: Several hundred expanded graft clones reportedly gave rise to the alpha-beta T cells present about two months after transplant.

Preparation of the TCRbeta library was carried out with unique molecular identifiers. TCRdb used MiXCR to reprocess the PCR reads, holding one entry per CDR3 protein. The sample carries fewer than 250,000 distinct CDR3 sequences, around a sixth recorded once. Trimming removed 0 bases from V and 8 bases from J, with 13 bases in between. Germline CDR1 LNHNV, CDR2 YYDKDF (reference sequence). The CDR3 length is 14 residues. The sample here was PBMCs, mostly from graft donor cells, taken 360 days after TCRalphabeta/CD19-depleted stem cell transplant. J is TRBJ1-2 and V is TRBV15; D is unclear. This TCR derives from a male patient between 2 and 15 years old who had a stem cell transplant for acute lymphoblastic leukemia, so the T cells may come from the graft donor. The chain's CDR3 is CATSRDPEVGGYTF. In DNA, the CDR3 is TGTGCCACCAGCAGAGATCCGGAGGTAGGGGGCTACACCTTC.